The present T cell receptor (beta chain) was sequenced within a study of cytomegalovirus exposure and HLA in healthy donors. PCR used 60 Vbeta primers and 13 Jbeta primers. Profiled with immunoSEQ multiplex PCR; TCRdb holds only in-frame clones, not every one. The sample yields about 130,000 clones, roughly 80% seen once. The ends lost 6 bases at V and 5 bases at J; junction bases unmatched: 13. The CDR3 runs 17 residues. Germline V gene lookup returns CDR1 SGHDT and CDR2 YYEEEE. General observations from the study: There were several of the most significant clusters that appeared linked to common viral pathogens in a later analysis.

Comment on this clone: What it recognizes is unknown.

This sequence originates from a male donor in good health and CMV-seronegative. Sequenced input: PBMCs. The genes are TRBV5-6 and TRBJ2-1, with 11 bases identical to TRBD2. CDR3 DNA: TGTGCCAGCACCATGGGGGGAAGGGGACTAGCGGACAATGAGCAGTTCTTC. This translates into CASTMGGRGLADNEQFF.